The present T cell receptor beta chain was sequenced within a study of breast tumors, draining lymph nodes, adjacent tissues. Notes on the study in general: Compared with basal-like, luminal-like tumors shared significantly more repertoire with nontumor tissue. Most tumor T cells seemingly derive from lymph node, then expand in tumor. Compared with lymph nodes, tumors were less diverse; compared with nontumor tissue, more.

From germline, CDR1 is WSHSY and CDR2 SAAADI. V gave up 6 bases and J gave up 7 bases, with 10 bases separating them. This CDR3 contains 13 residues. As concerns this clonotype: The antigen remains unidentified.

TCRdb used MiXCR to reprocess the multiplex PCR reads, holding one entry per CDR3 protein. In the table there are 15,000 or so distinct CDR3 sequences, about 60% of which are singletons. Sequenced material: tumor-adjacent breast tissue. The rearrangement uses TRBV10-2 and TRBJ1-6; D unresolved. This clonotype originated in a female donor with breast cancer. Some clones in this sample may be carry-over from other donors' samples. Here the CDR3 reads CASRWGINSPLHF. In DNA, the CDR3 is TGCGCCAGCAGGTGGGGTATCAATTCACCCCTCCACTTT.